Following are 20 T cell receptor beta chains from one sample sequenced in a study of cytomegalovirus exposure and HLA in healthy donors. Primers included in the PCR were 60 Vbeta and 13 Jbeta primers. This table comes from immunoSEQ multiplex PCR, and its TCRdb copy is limited to in-frame clones, with some not included. The sample lists about 140,000 clones, 79% occurring once. The specimen sequenced was PBMCs. The source of these receptors is a young man in good health and CMV-seronegative.

In this sample, this clone turned up a few times. V usage is TRBV5-6 and J usage is TRBJ2-7; D call uncertain. Trimming took 0 bases from V and 3 from J, leaving 10 bases between them. Germline V CDR1 and CDR2: SGHDT, YYEEEE. The CDR3 runs 14 residues. CDR3 nucleotide sequence: TGTGCCAGCAGCTTGGCCAATACAGACTACGAGCAGTACTTC. Residues: CASSLANTDYEQYF.

Points on this clone: This CDR3 is also generated by other DNA sequences in the sample. This chain joins TRBV18 and TRBJ2-5; D uncertain. The CDR3 contains 11 residues. Trimming pared 3 bases from V and 3 bases from J, leaving 2 bases between. The germline CDR1 and CDR2 sequences are KGHSH and LQKENI. The CDR3 region is CASSPKETQYF. The CDR3 DNA reads TGTGCCAGCTCACCTAAAGAGACCCAGTACTTC.

V and J are TRBV30 and TRBJ1-1; D unresolved. In germline, CDR1 is GTSNPN, CDR2 SVGIG (reference sequence). The CDR3 runs 12 residues. The V end lost 6 bases, the J end lost 12 bases, and 20 bases lay between the germline ends. CDR3 in DNA: TGTGCCTGCGGCCCACCGAGGGCTATAACTTTCTTT. This sequence encodes CACGPPRAITFF.

This CDR3 reads CASSSRGTGGGEQYF. DNA of the CDR3: TGTGCCAGCAGCTCCAGAGGGACAGGGGGAGGCGAGCAGTACTTC. The J gene is TRBJ2-7, the V gene TRBV7-2; TRBD1 matches 11 bases. From germline, CDR1 is SGHTA and CDR2 FQGNSA. This CDR3 comprises 15 residues. The trim removed 4 bases at V and 6 bases at J, leaving 8 bases unmatched.

The gene calls are TRBV4-3 and TRBJ2-1; 7 bases line up with TRBD1. V was pared by 2 bases and J by 9 bases, with 10 bases of the junction left unmatched. In germline, CDR1 is LGHNA, CDR2 YSLEER. CDR3 length: 15 amino acids. CDR3 in DNA: TGCGCCAGCAGCCAATCGCGACAGGGCTGGACTGAGCAGTTCTTC. Residues: CASSQSRQGWTEQFF.

This chain links TRBV7-9 with TRBJ2-6; D gene ambiguous. Germline assignment: CDR1 SEHNR and CDR2 FQNEAQ (reference sequence). The V gene lost 5 bases and the J gene lost 2 bases, with 7 bases spanning the gap. The CDR3 consists of 14 residues. CDR3 sequence reads: CASSPSTGANVLTF. CDR3 DNA: TGTGCCAGCAGCCCTAGTACTGGGGCCAACGTCCTGACTTTC.

This clone was recorded only once. The rearrangement uses TRBV18 and TRBJ2-7, with D possibly TRBD1 on 6 matching bases. CDR3 size: 14 residues. The germline V gene encodes CDR1 KGHSH and CDR2 LQKENI. The germline V and J ends were trimmed by 0 bases and 2 bases, with 8 bases remaining between them. CDR3 region: CASSPPPGAYEQYF. CDR3 nucleotide sequence: TGTGCCAGCTCACCACCCCCAGGGGCCTACGAGCAGTACTTC.

On this clone itself: Other DNA variants within this sample encode the same CDR3. The chain's CDR3 is CASSSGQGQETQYF. CDR3 nucleotides: TGTGCCAGCAGCTCGGGACAGGGCCAAGAGACCCAGTACTTC. The V gene is TRBV7-2, the J gene TRBJ2-5; TRBD1 matches at 9 bases. Trimming removed 4 bases from V and 1 base from J; junction bases left unmatched: 1. The length of the CDR3 is 14 residues. The V gene's germline CDR1 is SGHTA and CDR2 FQGNSA.

The chain combines TRBV7-2 with TRBJ2-5; 9 bases match TRBD1. Losses at the gene ends were 1 base for V and 4 bases for J; bases not matched to a gene: 13. This CDR3 is 18 amino acids long. CDR1 is SGHTA, CDR2 FQGNSA, per germline. CDR3 coding DNA: TGTGCCAGCAGCTTAGATGGGTGGGACAGGGAGCGAGGAGAGACCCAGTACTTC. As protein: CASSLDGWDRERGETQYF.

The chain employs TRBV27 and TRBJ2-5; 9 bases line up with TRBD1. The J segment lost 2 bases and the V segment lost 5 bases, leaving 9 bases of the junction unmatched. The CDR3 totals 16 residues. CDR1 MNHEY and CDR2 SMNVEV come from the germline V gene (reference sequence). The CDR3 DNA is TGTGCCAGCAGTCCCGGGACAGGGCGAATTCAAGAGACCCAGTACTTC. Protein: CASSPGTGRIQETQYF.

This chain connects TRBV30 to TRBJ2-3; 8 bases are shared with TRBD2. From germline, CDR1 is GTSNPN and CDR2 SVGIG (reference sequence). The CDR3 has 15 amino acids. Losses at the gene ends were 3 bases for V and 5 bases for J; bases not matched to a gene: 10. The CDR3 region has the DNA TGTGCCTGGAGCCCCGGGGAGCGGGGGAGAGATACGCAGTATTTT. Residues: CAWSPGERGRDTQYF. Drawing the rest from reference TRBV30 and TRBJ2-3, the complete variable domain is SQTIHQWPATLVQPVGSPLSLECTVEGTSNPNLYWYRQAAGRGLQLLFYSVGIGQISSEVPQNLSASRPQDRQFILSSKKLLLSDSGFYLCAWSPGERGRDTQYFGPGTRLTVL.

This clone occurred once. V usage is TRBV9 and J usage is TRBJ1-5; D possibly corresponds to TRBD1 (5 bases). Per the germline V gene, CDR1 is SGDLS and CDR2 is YYNGEE. The V and J ends lost 0 bases and 5 bases respectively, with 9 bases between them. The CDR3 is made up of 14 amino acids. The CDR3 DNA is TGTGCCAGCAGCGTAGGGTGGGGGGATCAGCCCCAGCATTTT. This codes for CASSVGWGDQPQHF.

The chain links TRBV7-6 to TRBJ2-7; 10 nucleotides line up with TRBD1. Germline loops: CDR1 SGHVS, CDR2 FNYEAQ. CDR3 length equals 15 residues. The V segment lost 2 bases and the J segment 2 bases; nucleotides outside the gene matches: 3. CDR3 coding DNA: TGTGCCAGCAGCTTAACCGGGACAGGGGCCTACGAGCAGTACTTC. Translating it yields CASSLTGTGAYEQYF.

This rearrangement joins TRBV5-4 to TRBJ1-2; D is undetermined. This CDR3 has 16 residues. V dropped 2 bases and J dropped 8 bases, with 22 bases sitting between them. Per the germline V gene, CDR1 is SGHNT and CDR2 is YYREEE (reference sequence). In DNA, the CDR3 is TGTGCCAGCAGCTTAATCGCTGAGGTACCCGTTCGCGGCTACACCTTC. The encoded protein is CASSLIAEVPVRGYTF.

This clone was observed a few times. The rearrangement uses TRBV7-2 and TRBJ1-2; possible D gene TRBD1, 5 bases. Trimming took off 1 base at V and 8 bases at J, with 8 bases between the two ends. The CDR3 covers 12 residues. CDR1 SGHTA and CDR2 FQGNSA come from the germline V gene. CDR3: CASSLEGNGYTF. The CDR3 DNA sequence: TGTGCCAGCAGCTTAGAGGGGAACGGCTACACCTTC.

This clone came up once. The rearrangement uses TRBV6-1 and TRBJ1-5; no reliable D call. The CDR3 runs to 14 residues. Germline values: CDR1 MNHNS, CDR2 SASEGT. Deletions cut 3 bases from V and 10 bases from J, with 16 bases between. The CDR3 DNA reads as TGTGCCAGCAGTGAGTCATCCAATCCGGGTCCCCAGCATTTT. The encoded protein is CASSESSNPGPQHF.

The chain joins TRBV4-2 to TRBJ2-7, with TRBD1 matching over 7 bases. The V and J ends lost 0 bases and 2 bases, in that order; junction bases with no gene match: 7. Germline V CDR1 and CDR2: LGHNA, YNFKEQ. The CDR3 has 16 amino acids. The CDR3, as DNA: TGTGCCAGCAGCCAAGACGTCGGGACAGACACCTACGAGCAGTACTTC. Its protein is CASSQDVGTDTYEQYF.

V and J are TRBV2 and TRBJ2-1; 9 bases match TRBD2. This CDR3 has 15 residues. Germline V gives CDR1 SNHLY, CDR2 FYNNEI. Trimming at V came to 7 bases and at J to 7 bases, leaving 11 bases not matched to a gene. This CDR3 is CASNSIAGARNEQFF. The CDR3 nucleotides read TGTGCCAGCAATAGTATAGCGGGGGCCCGGAATGAGCAGTTCTTC.

The V gene is TRBV6-5, the J gene TRBJ1-6; D is undetermined. Between the trimmed V and J ends, which lost 3 bases and 9 bases, there was a span of 12 bases. The CDR3 is made up of 14 amino acids. CDR1 is MNHEY and CDR2 is SVGAGI in the germline V gene. The CDR3 DNA reads as TGTGCCAGCAGTTATCGGGGTGTAGGTTCACCCCTCCACTTT. As protein: CASSYRGVGSPLHF.

This rearrangement joins TRBV6-5 to TRBJ1-1; unclear D gene. Germline V gene sequence: CDR1 MNHEY, CDR2 SVGAGI. With 6 bases removed from V and 5 bases from J, the gap between germline ends came to 13 bases. The CDR3 runs to 13 residues. CDR3 DNA sequence: TGTGCCAGCAGGACTGCCGGAGGGACTGAAGCTTTCTTT. This sequence encodes CASRTAGGTEAFF.